This TCR beta chain was identified in a study of T cell changes during pregnancy in multiple sclerosis (dated by TCRdb to between 2018 and 2021). Broadly, across the study: Changes in the T cell repertoire over the course of pregnancy were examined in this study in women with multiple sclerosis.

The CDR3 spans 14 residues, from the cysteine through the phenylalanine. Only the CDR3 DNA stays, 42 bases, in frame from base 1. The germline V gene specifies SGHRS as CDR1 and YFSETQ as CDR2. V is shortened by 2 bases, J by 0 bases, and the region joining them spans 7 bases. Library generation was performed with the immunoSEQ multiplex PCR assay. TCRdb stores this immuneACCESS table with in-frame sequences only. Part of the clones is absent; in the studies checked, under half of the shortfall reflects unresolved V genes, and no reason is known for the rest. The table for this sample lists around 49,000 clones; about 90% of them were counted only once. The top ten clonotypes cover about 0.6% of the sample. A remark on this clone: Its binding antigen is unknown. No much larger clonotype is one base removed from it; base qualities were not supplied.

Sample: CD4+ T cells from peripheral blood mononuclear cells, taken after pregnancy. This chain joins TRBV5-1 to TRBJ2-3; a tentative D match to TRBD2 spans 6 bases. This TCR was sampled from a female donor in good health, enrolled as a control in a pregnancy study. The CDR3 protein is CASSFSGSTDTQYF. In nucleotide form, the sequence is TGCGCCAGCAGCTTCAGCGGGAGCACAGATACGCAGTATTTT.